The 8 T cell receptor beta chains below were found in one sample sequenced in a study of immune evolution from preneoplasia to lung adenocarcinoma (dated by TCRdb to about 2021). Library prep was done by the immunoSEQ multiplex PCR assay. TCRdb's version of the immuneACCESS table is confined to in-frame rearrangements and falls short of the full clone set. An unresolved V gene accounts for under half of the shortfall where checked; the remainder is of unknown origin. The sample records about 41,000 clones, around 80% of which are singletons. About 4.7% of the sample comes from the top ten. Sequencing used FFPE invasive lung adenocarcinoma tissue. The sample's cell subset or site label is to be understood as: frankly invasive lung adenocarcinoma (ADC). The receptors were sampled from a person aged 55 to 70 with lung adenocarcinoma.

This chain joins TRBV21-1 and TRBJ2-7. TRBV21-1 is recorded as a pseudogene. The CDR3 consists of 12 residues. The CDR3 region is CASSSPLYEQYF. The DNA of the CDR3 is TGTGCCAGCAGCTCGCCCTTATACGAGCAGTACTTC.

A note on this clone: Other DNA sequences in this sample translate to the same CDR3. The chain employs TRBV20-1 and TRBJ2-5; D unresolved. The V end lost 0 bases, the J end lost 5 bases, and 4 bases lay between the germline ends. The CDR3 has 11 amino acids. The germline gives CDR1 DFQATT, CDR2 SNEGSKA (reference sequence). The CDR3 region has the DNA TGCAGTGCTAGAGAAGGGGAGACCCAGTACTTC. Protein sequence: CSAREGETQYF.

The genes are TRBV19 and TRBJ1-4, with D perhaps matching TRBD1 (6 bases). The V end lost 6 bases, the J end lost 7 bases, and 15 bases lay between the germline ends. The CDR3 runs 14 residues. The germline V gene encodes CDR1 LNHDA and CDR2 SQIVND (reference sequence). The CDR3 coding sequence is TGTGCCAGTAGCCGCAGGGGCGGGACTGAAAAACTGTTTTTT. Protein product: CASSRRGGTEKLFF.

This clone was observed once. The chain is built from TRBV4-2 and TRBJ2-2; no clear D gene. The V end was cut by 5 bases, the J end by 9 bases, with 16 bases between. CDR3 length: 14 amino acids. Germline V lookup: CDR1 LGHNA, CDR2 YNFKEQ. CDR3 nucleotides: TGTGCCAGCAGCTTGGATCTGTTTCCGAGGGAGCTGTTTTTT. This codes for CASSLDLFPRELFF.

This clone appeared a single time. The V and J genes are TRBV2 and TRBJ2-7, with unresolved D. Per the germline V gene, CDR1 is SNHLY and CDR2 is FYNNEI. Trimming cost V 6 bases and J 2 bases, with 8 bases left between them. The CDR3 is 12 residues long. The CDR3 DNA is TGTGCCAGCAGCCGAGGAGCCTACGAGCAGTACTTC. It is translated as CASSRGAYEQYF.

The V and J genes are TRBV5-1 and TRBJ2-3; no reliable D call. There are 17 residues in the CDR3. V gave up 0 bases and J gave up 0 bases, with 14 bases separating them. Germline V gene lookup returns CDR1 SGHRS and CDR2 YFSETQ. The CDR3 loop reads CASSLGVTASSTDTQYF. The DNA for the CDR3 is TGCGCCAGCAGCTTGGGAGTTACGGCCTCCAGCACAGATACGCAGTATTTT.

The chain couples TRBV19 to TRBJ1-5; D possibly corresponds to TRBD1 (6 bases). This CDR3 spans 15 amino acids. V was trimmed by 8 bases and J by 4 bases, leaving 18 bases between them. The germline CDR1 and CDR2 sequences are LNHDA and SQIVND (reference sequence). CDR3 loop: CASRQVLYQNQPQHF. The CDR3 DNA reads TGTGCCAGTCGACAGGTTCTTTACCAGAATCAGCCCCAGCATTTT.

The gene calls are TRBV28 and TRBJ1-1; 9 nucleotides match TRBD1. Germline V lookup: CDR1 MDHEN, CDR2 SYDVKM. CDR3 length equals 15 residues. V shed 5 bases and J 5 bases; nucleotides not matched to a gene: 9. In DNA form, the CDR3 reads TGTGCCAGCAGTCGCTCCGGGACAGGGAAGACTGAAGCTTTCTTT. Protein: CASSRSGTGKTEAFF.